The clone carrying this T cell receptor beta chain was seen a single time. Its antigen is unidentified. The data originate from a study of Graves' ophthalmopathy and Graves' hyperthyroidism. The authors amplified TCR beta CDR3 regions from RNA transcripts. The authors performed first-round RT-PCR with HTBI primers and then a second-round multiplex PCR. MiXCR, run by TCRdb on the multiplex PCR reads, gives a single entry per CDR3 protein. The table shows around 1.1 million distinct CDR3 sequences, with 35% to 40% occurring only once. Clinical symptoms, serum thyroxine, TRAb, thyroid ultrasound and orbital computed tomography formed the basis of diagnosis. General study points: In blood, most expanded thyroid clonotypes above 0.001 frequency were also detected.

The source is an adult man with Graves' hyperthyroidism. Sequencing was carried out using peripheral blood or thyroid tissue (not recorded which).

CDR3 bases: TGCGCCAGCAGCCAGGACAGAGGGACAGGGGAAGAGCAGTACTTC. Translating gives CASSQDRGTGEEQYF. The gene calls are TRBV4-3 and TRBJ2-7, with 10 positions matching TRBD1. Trimming cost V 3 bases and J 7 bases; bases outside gene matches: 9. This CDR3 has 15 residues. Germline assignment: CDR1 LGHNA and CDR2 YSLEER.